The sample holds a few counts of the clone carrying this T cell receptor beta chain. Its antigen is currently unknown. Described treatment: roughly ten-day PBMC culture with coronavirus spike peptide pools or control peptides (ViraFEST assay). ViraFEST used peptide pools to expand antigen-specific T cells and subsequently sequenced their TCRs. Culture of two million PBMCs per well took place with roughly 9.6 IU/ml IL-2 and 8 to 10 ug/ml peptide pools. The data originate from a study of vaccination and CD4 T cells after COVID-19. Study information: Overlapping spike peptides from SARS-CoV-2, HCoV-NL63, HCoV-OC43 and HCoV-229E served to stimulate the cells.

The CDR3 loop spans 14 amino acids. Trimming removed 7 bases at V and 6 bases at J, with 19 bases between. Germline V lookup: CDR1 MNHNS, CDR2 SASEGT. Sequencing of cultured CD4+ T cell DNA used the Oncomine TCR Beta short-read assay. Via MiXCR, TCRdb re-called the PCR reads, giving one row per CDR3 protein. The sample has 9,500 to 13,000 distinct CDR3 sequences; 40% to 45% are singletons. Study-wide points: Data came from relatively few convalescent patients and lacked early post-infection timepoints.

The chain couples TRBV6-1 to TRBJ2-7; D is perhaps TRBD1 (6 bases). The input for sequencing was CD4+ T cells from blood, cultured in vitro, taken after SARS-CoV-2 vaccination. This TCR was recovered from a human donor who had recovered from COVID-19. CDR3 amino acids: CASIPGELSVEQYF. CDR3 bases: TGTGCCAGCATCCCAGGGGAGCTGTCGGTCGAGCAGTACTTC.